The 14 T cell receptor beta chains below were found in one sample sequenced in a study of identical twins. MiXCR, applied by TCRdb to the 5' RACE reads, yields one record per CDR3 protein. The sample consists of 1.5 million to 2 million distinct CDR3 sequences, 32% of them appearing once. Sequencing input: cord blood. The receptor source for this set is a newborn girl in good health.

As regards this clonotype: This may arise from a read error, as a much more abundant clone is one base away. J is TRBJ2-1 and V is TRBV12-3 or TRBV12-4; D tentatively fits TRBD1 or TRBD2 (6 bases each). The J call is uncertain, as TRBJ2-7 better fits the DNA end. The CDR3 is made up of 13 amino acids. In DNA form, the CDR3 reads TGTGCCAGCAGCCCCTGGAGGGACAATGAGCAGTACTTC. It specifies CASSPWRDNEQYF.

The CDR3 spells CASGTSGHGEQYF. The CDR3 DNA reads TGTGCCAGCGGGACTAGCGGCCATGGGGAGCAGTACTTC. V is TRBV28 and J is TRBJ2-7; 11 positions agree with TRBD2. V lost 8 bases and J lost 7; bases outside the gene matches: 7. This CDR3 has 13 residues. Germline V gene data show CDR1 as MDHEN and CDR2 as SYDVKM.

The chain recombines TRBV4-2 with TRBJ1-1; D is perhaps TRBD1 (6 bases). CDR1 and CDR2 (germline): LGHNA, YNFKEQ. This CDR3 spans 14 amino acids. Trimming removed 4 bases at V and 3 bases at J, with 12 bases between. The CDR3 DNA reads TGTGCCAGCAGCCGAAGAAGACAGGACACTGAAGCTTTCTTT. This codes for CASSRRRQDTEAFF.

In this sample, this clonotype turned up once. Relative to the germline gene, one junction end is altered; a read error may explain this. The CDR3 loop is CSSSPGPVRYEQYF. CDR3 nucleotides: TGTTCCAGCAGCCCCGGTCCCGTGAGGTACGAGCAGTACTTC. The rearrangement uses TRBV7-2 and TRBJ2-7; D gene unclear. This CDR3 spans 14 amino acids. Per germline, CDR1 SGHTA and CDR2 FQGNSA.

The V and J genes are TRBV27 and TRBJ1-6; 9 positions match TRBD1. The CDR3 has 14 amino acids. The V gene end was trimmed by 2 bases and the J gene end by 10 bases; junction bases not matched to a gene: 3. CDR1 and CDR2 (germline): MNHEY, SMNVEV (reference sequence). The CDR3 reads CASSLDRGKSPLHF. The DNA of the CDR3 is TGTGCCAGCAGTTTAGACAGGGGGAAGTCACCCCTCCACTTT.

The V and J genes are TRBV2 and TRBJ2-5, with 7 bases matching TRBD2. The V gene end was trimmed by 7 bases and the J gene end by 11 bases; junction bases not matched to a gene: 13. The CDR3 consists of 13 residues. Germline V gene sequence: CDR1 SNHLY, CDR2 FYNNEI. The CDR3 protein is CASNDPFWREQYF. DNA for the CDR3: TGTGCCAGCAACGACCCCTTTTGGCGGGAGCAGTACTTC. Using reference TRBV2 and TRBJ2-5 for the parts outside the CDR3, the full variable domain is EPEVTQTPSHQVTQMGQEVILRCVPISNHLYFYWYRQILGQKVEFLVSFYNNEISEKSEIFDDQFSVERPDGSNFTLKIRSTKLEDSAMYFCASNDPFWREQYFGPGTRLLVL.

The chain has TRBV7-9 and TRBJ2-3; D ambiguous. Trimming pared 7 bases from V and 2 bases from J, leaving 19 bases between. Looked up from germline, CDR1 is SEHNR and CDR2 is FQNEAQ (reference sequence). The CDR3 length is 16 residues. CDR3 region: CASKITASAPTDTQYF. CDR3 nucleotide sequence: TGTGCCAGCAAAATAACCGCCTCGGCCCCCACAGATACGCAGTATTTT.

This clonotype was detected only a few times. This chain connects TRBV7-8 to TRBJ2-7; no clear D. This CDR3 has 14 residues. CDR1 is SGHVS, CDR2 FQNEAQ, per germline. Trimming took off 5 bases at V and 4 bases at J, with 15 bases between the two ends. The CDR3 DNA reads as TGTGCCAGCAGCCCCCAAATGGGCAGATACGAGCAGTACTTC. Residues: CASSPQMGRYEQYF.

This clonotype was counted between two and nine times. The CDR3 DNA reads as TGTGCCAGCAGTTTAGCGCTAGTCTCGAAGACCCAGTACTTC. It codes for CASSLALVSKTQYF. This chain connects TRBV12-3 or TRBV12-4 to TRBJ2-5; D not certain. V was pared by 0 bases and J by 6 bases, with 11 bases between. This CDR3 contains 14 residues.

Comment on this clonotype: The germline gene is not matched at one end of the junction; a read error may be the cause. The chain recombines TRBV12-3 or TRBV12-4 with TRBJ2-3, with D possibly TRBD2 on 7 matching bases. This CDR3 has 14 residues. The CDR3 reads CASSWRGGTDTEYF. DNA of the CDR3: TGTGCCAGCAGTTGGAGGGGGGGCACAGATACGGAGTATTTT.

This clonotype was seen only once. J is TRBJ2-7 and V is TRBV19; 9 bases fit TRBD1. This CDR3 has 14 amino acids. V shed 2 bases, J shed 3 bases, and the junction held 2 bases outside the gene matches. Germline loops: CDR1 LNHDA, CDR2 SQIVND (reference sequence). CDR3 residues: CASSIKTGGYEQYF. For the CDR3, the DNA is TGTGCCAGTAGTATAAAGACAGGGGGCTACGAGCAGTACTTC.

This clonotype was seen a handful of times. The V and J genes are TRBV6-5 and TRBJ1-3; D remains unclear. Germline V CDR1 and CDR2: MNHEY, SVGAGI. The CDR3 spans 17 residues. Trimming pared 0 bases from V and 0 bases from J, leaving 12 bases between. The CDR3 loop reads CASSYSRWADSGNTIYF. In DNA, the CDR3 is TGTGCCAGCAGTTACTCCCGCTGGGCCGACTCTGGAAACACCATATATTTT.

The V call is TRBV20-1, the J call TRBJ2-7, with D possibly matching TRBD1 (6 bases). The V and J ends lost 0 bases and 7 bases respectively, with 13 bases between them. The CDR3 covers 13 residues. The germline V gene encodes CDR1 DFQATT and CDR2 SNEGSKA (reference sequence). CDR3 region: CSARDLQGDEQYF. The CDR3 DNA follows: TGCAGTGCTAGAGATTTACAGGGCGATGAGCAGTACTTC.

This chain links TRBV5-1 with TRBJ2-7; D is perhaps TRBD2 (6 bases). Trimming removed 3 bases at V and 7 bases at J, with 20 bases between. This CDR3 spans 15 amino acids. Per the germline V gene, CDR1 is SGHRS and CDR2 is YFSETQ. CDR3 bases: TGCGCCAGCAGCTCCGGAGGGTCCCTTTCCGGGGAGCAGTACTTC. Its protein product is CASSSGGSLSGEQYF.